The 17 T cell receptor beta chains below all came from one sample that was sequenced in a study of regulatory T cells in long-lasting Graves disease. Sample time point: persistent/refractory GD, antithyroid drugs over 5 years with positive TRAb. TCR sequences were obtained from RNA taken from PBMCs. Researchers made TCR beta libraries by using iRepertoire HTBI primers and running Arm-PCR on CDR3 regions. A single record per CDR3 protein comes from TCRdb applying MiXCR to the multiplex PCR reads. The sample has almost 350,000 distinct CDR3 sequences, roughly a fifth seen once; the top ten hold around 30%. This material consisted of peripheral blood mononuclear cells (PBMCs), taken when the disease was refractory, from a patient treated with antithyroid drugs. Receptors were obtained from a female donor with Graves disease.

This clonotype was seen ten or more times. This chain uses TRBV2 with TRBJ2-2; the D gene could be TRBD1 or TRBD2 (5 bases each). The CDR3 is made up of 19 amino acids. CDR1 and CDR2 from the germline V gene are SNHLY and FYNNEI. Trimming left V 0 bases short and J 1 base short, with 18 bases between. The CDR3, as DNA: TGTGCCAGCAGTGAAGCGCTTCACCTTGGGGACCGGAACACCGGGGAGCTGTTTTTT. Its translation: CASSEALHLGDRNTGELFF.

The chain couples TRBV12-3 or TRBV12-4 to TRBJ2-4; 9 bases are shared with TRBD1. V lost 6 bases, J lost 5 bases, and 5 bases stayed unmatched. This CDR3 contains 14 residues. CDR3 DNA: TGTGCCAGCAGCTCGGACAGGGGCGAAAACATTCAGTACTTC. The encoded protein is CASSSDRGENIQYF.

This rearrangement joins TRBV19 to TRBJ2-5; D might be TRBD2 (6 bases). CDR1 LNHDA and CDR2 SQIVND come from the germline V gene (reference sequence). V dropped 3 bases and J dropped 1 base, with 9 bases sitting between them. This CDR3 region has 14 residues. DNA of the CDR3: TGTGCCAGTAGTATTGGGGGGTCCCAAGAGACCCAGTACTTC. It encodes CASSIGGSQETQYF.

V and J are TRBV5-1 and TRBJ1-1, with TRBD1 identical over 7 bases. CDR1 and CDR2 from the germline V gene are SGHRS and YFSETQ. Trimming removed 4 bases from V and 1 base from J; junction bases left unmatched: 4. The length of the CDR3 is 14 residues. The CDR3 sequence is CASSGGQENTEAFF. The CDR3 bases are TGCGCCAGCAGCGGCGGACAGGAGAACACTGAAGCTTTCTTT.

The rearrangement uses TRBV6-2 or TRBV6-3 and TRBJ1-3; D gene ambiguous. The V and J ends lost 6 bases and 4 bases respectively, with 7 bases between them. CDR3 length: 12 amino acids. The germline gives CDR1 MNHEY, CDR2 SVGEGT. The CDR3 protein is CASRHGGNTIYF. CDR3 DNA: TGTGCCAGCAGACACGGGGGAAACACCATATATTTT.

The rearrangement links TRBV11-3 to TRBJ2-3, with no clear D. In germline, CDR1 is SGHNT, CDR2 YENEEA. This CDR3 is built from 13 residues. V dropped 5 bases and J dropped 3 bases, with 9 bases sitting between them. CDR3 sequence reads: CASSTPATDTQYF. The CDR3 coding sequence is TGTGCCAGCAGCACCCCCGCAACAGATACGCAGTATTTT. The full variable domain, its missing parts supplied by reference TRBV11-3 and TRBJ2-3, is EAGVVQSPRYKIIEKKQPVAFWCNPISGHNTLYWYLQNLGQGPELLIRYENEEAVDDSQLPKDRFSAERLKGVDSTLKIQPAELGDSAVYLCASSTPATDTQYFGPGTRLTVL.

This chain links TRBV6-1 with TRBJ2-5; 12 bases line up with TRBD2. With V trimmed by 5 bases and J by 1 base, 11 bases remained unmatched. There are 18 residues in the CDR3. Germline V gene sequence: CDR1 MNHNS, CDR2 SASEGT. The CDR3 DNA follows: TGTGCCAGCAGTCCGAAATTCACTAGCGGGGGGCCCCAAGAGACCCAGTACTTC. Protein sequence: CASSPKFTSGGPQETQYF.

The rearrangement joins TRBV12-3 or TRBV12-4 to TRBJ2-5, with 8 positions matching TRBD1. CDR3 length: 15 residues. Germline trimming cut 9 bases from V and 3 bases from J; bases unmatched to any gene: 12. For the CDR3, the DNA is TGTGCCAGTCTCCAGGGGGCGCAGGGGGAAGAGACCCAGTACTTC. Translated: CASLQGAQGEETQYF.

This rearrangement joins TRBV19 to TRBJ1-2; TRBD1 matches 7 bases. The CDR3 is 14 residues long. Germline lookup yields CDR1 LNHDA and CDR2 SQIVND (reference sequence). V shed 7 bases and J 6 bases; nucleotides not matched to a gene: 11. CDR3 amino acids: CASTLFDRANGYTF. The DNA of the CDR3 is TGTGCCAGTACCCTCTTCGACAGGGCCAATGGCTACACCTTC.

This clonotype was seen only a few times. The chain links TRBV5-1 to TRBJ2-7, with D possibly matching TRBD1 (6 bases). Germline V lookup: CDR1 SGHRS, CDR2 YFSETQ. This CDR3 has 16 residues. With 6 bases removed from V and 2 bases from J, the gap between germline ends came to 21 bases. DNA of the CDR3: TGCGCCAGCACCGGGGCTGGGGGCGACCAGACCTACGAGCAGTACTTC. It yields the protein CASTGAGGDQTYEQYF.

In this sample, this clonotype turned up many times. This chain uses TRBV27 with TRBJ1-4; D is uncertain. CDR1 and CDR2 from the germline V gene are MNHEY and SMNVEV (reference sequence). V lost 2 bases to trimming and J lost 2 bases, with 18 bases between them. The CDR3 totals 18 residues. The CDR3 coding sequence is TGTGCCAGCAGTTTAAGGCTCTGGCCCGGAAGGACTAATGAAAAACTGTTTTTT. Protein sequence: CASSLRLWPGRTNEKLFF.

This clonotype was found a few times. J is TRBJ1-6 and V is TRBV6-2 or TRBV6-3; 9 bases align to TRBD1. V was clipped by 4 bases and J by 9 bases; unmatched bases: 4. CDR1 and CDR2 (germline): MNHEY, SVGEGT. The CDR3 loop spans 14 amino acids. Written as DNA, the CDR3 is TGTGCCAGCAGTTCTACAGGGGGCGTTTCACCCCTCCACTTT. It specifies CASSSTGGVSPLHF.

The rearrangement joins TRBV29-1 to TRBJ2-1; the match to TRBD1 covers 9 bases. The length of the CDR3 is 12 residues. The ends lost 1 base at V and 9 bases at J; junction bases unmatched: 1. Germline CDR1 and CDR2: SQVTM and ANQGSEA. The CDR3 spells CSVEGTGVEQFF. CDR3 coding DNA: TGCAGCGTTGAAGGGACAGGGGTTGAGCAGTTCTTC.

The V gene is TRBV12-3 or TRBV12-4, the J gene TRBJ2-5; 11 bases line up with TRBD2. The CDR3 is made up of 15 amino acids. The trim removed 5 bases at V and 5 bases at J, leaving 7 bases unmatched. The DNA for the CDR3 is TGTGCCAGCAGTCATAGCGGGGGGGCCCGGGAGACCCAGTACTTC. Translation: CASSHSGGARETQYF.

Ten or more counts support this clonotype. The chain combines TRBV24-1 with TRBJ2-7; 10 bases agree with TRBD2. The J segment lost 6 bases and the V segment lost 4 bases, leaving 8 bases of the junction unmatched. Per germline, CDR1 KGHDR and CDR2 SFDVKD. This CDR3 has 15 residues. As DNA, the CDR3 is TGTGCCACCAGTGACCCCAGGACTAGCGGACGCGAGCAGTACTTC. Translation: CATSDPRTSGREQYF.

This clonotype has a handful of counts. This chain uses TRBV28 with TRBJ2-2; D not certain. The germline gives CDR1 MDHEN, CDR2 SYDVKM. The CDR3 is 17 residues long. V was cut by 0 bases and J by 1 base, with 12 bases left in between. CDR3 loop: CASSLWSLHRNTGELFF. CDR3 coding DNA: TGTGCCAGCAGTTTATGGAGCCTGCACAGGAACACCGGGGAGCTGTTTTTT.

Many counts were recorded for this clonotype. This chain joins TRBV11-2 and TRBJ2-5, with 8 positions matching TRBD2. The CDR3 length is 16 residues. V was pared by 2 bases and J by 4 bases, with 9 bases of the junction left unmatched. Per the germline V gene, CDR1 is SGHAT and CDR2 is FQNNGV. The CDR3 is CASSLRWREDRETQYF. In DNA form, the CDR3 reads TGTGCCAGCAGCTTAAGGTGGCGGGAGGACAGAGAGACCCAGTACTTC.